The entry below gives a single TCR beta chain sequence along with its context. Its antigen is unidentified. The CDR3 is 20 amino acids. The V gene's germline CDR1 is SGHRS and CDR2 YFSETQ. The V segment lost 4 bases and the J segment 0 bases; nucleotides outside the gene matches: 22. Each CDR3 protein gets one entry after TCRdb re-called the PCR reads with MiXCR. Of some 97,000 distinct CDR3 sequences in the sample, 20% to 30% were seen once. The data are from a study of molecular identifiers for immune sequencing clone quantification. Sorting selected naive CD8 T cells with a CD8+CD4-CCR7+CD45RA+ phenotype. Notes on the study in general: Amid roughly 1 million naive cells, spiked Jurkat TCR RNA from one cell was reportedly still detectable.

The chain is built from TRBV5-1 and TRBJ2-7; TRBD2 agrees at 7 bases. Specimen: naive CD8+ T cells from blood, with Jurkat cell RNA spiked in. As for subset: FACS-sorted CD8+CD4-CCR7+CD45RA+ naive T cells. This TCR came from a human donor in good health. Some libraries in this study had Jurkat cell RNA spiked in. The CDR3 protein is CASSAGTDVSRSGASYEQYF. DNA of the CDR3: TGCGCCAGCAGCGCAGGGACCGACGTCTCTCGGAGCGGGGCCTCCTACGAGCAGTACTTC.